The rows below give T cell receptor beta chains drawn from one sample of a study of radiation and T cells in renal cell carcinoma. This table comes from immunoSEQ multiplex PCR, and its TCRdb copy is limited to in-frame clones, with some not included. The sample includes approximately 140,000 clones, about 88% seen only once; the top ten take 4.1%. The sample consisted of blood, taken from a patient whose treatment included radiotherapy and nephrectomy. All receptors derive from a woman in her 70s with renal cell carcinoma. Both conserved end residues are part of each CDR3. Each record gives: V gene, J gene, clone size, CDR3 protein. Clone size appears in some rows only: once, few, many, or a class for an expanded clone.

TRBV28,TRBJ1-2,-,CASSLLGPQSYGYTF
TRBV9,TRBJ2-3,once,CASSPRALLGTQYF
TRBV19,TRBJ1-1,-,CASTAMGSPRAFF
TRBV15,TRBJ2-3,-,CATSRFERTDTQYF
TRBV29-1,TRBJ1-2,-,CSVDRAPGGYTF
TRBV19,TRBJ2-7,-,CASSHGSSYEQYF
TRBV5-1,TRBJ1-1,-,CASSLTGGNNEAFF
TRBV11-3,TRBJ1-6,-,CASSVSPGPDLPPLHF
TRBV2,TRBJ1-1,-,CASRDGTGPEGAFF
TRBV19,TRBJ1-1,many,CASSRRIYKPNTEAFF
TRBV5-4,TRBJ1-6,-,CASSPSYNSPLHF
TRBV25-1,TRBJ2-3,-,CASSVAGGPKVTDTQYF
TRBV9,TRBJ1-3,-,CASTYPGRENTIYF
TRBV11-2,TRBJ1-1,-,CASSLSRVNTEAFF
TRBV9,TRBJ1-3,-,CASSVETAYSGNTIYF
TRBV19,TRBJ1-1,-,CASSIMGRPNTEAFF
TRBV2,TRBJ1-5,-,CASNHRGDQPQHF
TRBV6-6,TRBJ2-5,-,CASSYSGRDQETQYF
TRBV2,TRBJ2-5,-,CASSEWRGEETQYF
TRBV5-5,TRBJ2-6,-,CASSLVDHRAGANVLTF
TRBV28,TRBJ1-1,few,CASNTGGRNTEAFF
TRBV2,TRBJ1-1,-,CASSRTTEAFF
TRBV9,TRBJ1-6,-,CASSVVSGSSYNSPLHF
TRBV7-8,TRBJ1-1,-,CASSLSPGDTEAFF
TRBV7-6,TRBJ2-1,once,CASSLEEGYEQFF
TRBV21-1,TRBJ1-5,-,CASSRRDRGSNQPQHF
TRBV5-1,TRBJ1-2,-,CASSLEGRGVGYTF
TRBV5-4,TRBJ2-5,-,CASSPLRGGWSETQYF
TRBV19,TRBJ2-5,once,CASTQGNQETQYF
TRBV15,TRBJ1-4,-,CATSRGEGGNEKLFF
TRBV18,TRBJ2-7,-,CASSPTSGGGYEQYF
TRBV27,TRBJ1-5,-,CASSPDSTNSNQPQHF
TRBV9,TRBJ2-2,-,CASSVTSGGNTGELFF
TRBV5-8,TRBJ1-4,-,CASSLDWGDEKLFF
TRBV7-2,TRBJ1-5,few,CASSVGNQGNQPQHF
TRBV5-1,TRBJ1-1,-,CASSFRQGGTEAFF
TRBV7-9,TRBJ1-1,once,CASSGRPGTGIITEAFF
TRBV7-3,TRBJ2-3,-,CASSVQGASTDTQYF
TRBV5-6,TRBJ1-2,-,CASSLLGPRQKNNYGYTF
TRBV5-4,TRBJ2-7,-,CASSLQGAHEQYF